A single sample is the source of the 9 T cell receptor beta chains below, sequenced in a study of PD-1 blockade in classical Hodgkin lymphoma. The table came from immunoSEQ multiplex PCR; TCRdb's copy has only in-frame clones and leaves some out. This sample has approximately 61,000 clones, with approximately 90% found just once. The patients all showed relapse after autologous stem cell transplantation, while their brentuximab vedotin exposure varied. The specimen comprised peripheral blood mononuclear cells (PBMCs), sampled at baseline. The origin of the receptors is a human donor with classical Hodgkin lymphoma.

The chain employs TRBV6-5 and TRBJ1-2; TRBD1 agrees at 9 bases. The CDR3 has 14 amino acids. Germline V CDR1 and CDR2: MNHEY, SVGAGI. Losses at the gene ends were 5 bases for V and 4 bases for J; bases not matched to a gene: 5. CDR3 nucleotide sequence: TGTGCCAGCAGTACCCGGGACAGGGCCTATGGCTACACCTTC. It translates to CASSTRDRAYGYTF.

V is TRBV5-8 and J is TRBJ1-5; weak D call: TRBD1 (5 bases). Germline V CDR1 and CDR2: SGHTS, YDEGEE. The CDR3 loop spans 14 amino acids. V was pared by 1 base and J by 8 bases, with 13 bases between. Here the CDR3 reads CASSLPGTKEPQHF. CDR3 DNA sequence: TGTGCCAGCAGCTTGCCGGGGACGAAGGAGCCCCAGCATTTT.

J is TRBJ1-3 and V is TRBV28; 7 bases match TRBD1. V dropped 1 base and J dropped 4; count of bases not matched to a gene: 4. CDR1 is MDHEN, CDR2 SYDVKM, per germline. The CDR3 totals 15 residues. The CDR3 sequence is CASSLSQGFGNTIYF. The CDR3 DNA is TGTGCCAGCAGTTTATCACAGGGGTTCGGAAACACCATATATTTT.

The V gene is TRBV13, the J gene TRBJ1-5, with D possibly matching TRBD1 (6 bases). Germline CDR1 and CDR2: PRHDT and FYEKMQ (reference sequence). The CDR3 runs 15 residues. Between the trimmed V and J ends, which lost 1 base and 7 bases, there was a span of 14 bases. The chain's CDR3 is CASSLAGLRGQPQHF. The CDR3 nucleotides read TGTGCCAGCAGCTTAGCTGGGTTAAGGGGGCAGCCCCAGCATTTT.

In its sample, this clone was seen once. The chain is built from TRBV6-1 and TRBJ1-1; TRBD1 is a possible D gene (5 bases). This CDR3 spans 15 amino acids. Germline V gene sequence: CDR1 MNHNS, CDR2 SASEGT. The ends were cut back, 8 bases at V and 4 bases at J, with 20 bases in the middle. The DNA for the CDR3 is TGTGCCAGCCTCATTTTCCCCGGGGGAGGCACTGAAGCTTTCTTT. It codes for CASLIFPGGGTEAFF.

The rearrangement uses TRBV4-2 and TRBJ2-3, with D tentatively TRBD1 (6 bases). With 2 bases removed from V and 2 bases from J, the gap between germline ends came to 14 bases. CDR1 is LGHNA and CDR2 is YNFKEQ in the germline V gene. This CDR3 is 16 amino acids long. CDR3 coding DNA: TGTGCCAGCAGCCAAAAAAACAGGGATAACACAGATACGCAGTATTTT. It encodes CASSQKNRDNTDTQYF.

This clone was detected once. The chain joins TRBV5-8 to TRBJ2-7; D is unresolved. Trimming pared 2 bases from V and 5 bases from J, leaving 20 bases between. Germline V gene lookup returns CDR1 SGHTS and CDR2 YDEGEE. This CDR3 comprises 16 residues. This chain's CDR3 is CASSFNPGRLDNEQYF. The CDR3 nucleotides are TGTGCCAGCAGCTTCAACCCCGGACGGTTAGACAACGAGCAGTACTTC.

The V gene is TRBV5-1, the J gene TRBJ2-5; 11 nucleotides align to TRBD2. The germline CDR1 and CDR2 sequences are SGHRS and YFSETQ. The length of the CDR3 is 17 residues. V lost 4 bases and J lost 0; bases outside the gene matches: 8. The CDR3 DNA sequence: TGCGCCAGCAGCCCCGGAACTAGCGGGGGATACCAAGAGACCCAGTACTTC. Encoded protein: CASSPGTSGGYQETQYF. Full variable domain (rest looked up from reference TRBV5-1 and TRBJ2-5): KAGVTQTPRYLIKTRGQQVTLSCSPISGHRSVSWYQQTPGQGLQFLFEYFSETQRNKGNFPGRFSGRQFSNSRSEMNVSTLELGDSALYLCASSPGTSGGYQETQYFGPGTRLLVL.

In regard to this clone: The same CDR3 arises from other DNA sequences in this sample as well. J is TRBJ1-3 and V is TRBV5-1; D unresolved. The germline gives CDR1 SGHRS, CDR2 YFSETQ. The CDR3 has 14 amino acids. With 0 bases removed from V and 0 bases from J, the gap between germline ends came to 4 bases. CDR3 in amino acids: CASSLGDSGNTIYF. Written as DNA, the CDR3 is TGCGCCAGCAGCTTGGGGGACTCTGGAAACACCATATATTTT.